This TCR beta chain was sequenced during a study of shared clonotypes between healthy human individuals. On the study more broadly: A couple of female and a few male donors aged 18 to 49 were enrolled. Study outcomes and limitations: An anticipated effect of sequencing depth on clonotype sharing among donors was recognized. Collection of samples was limited to blood; tissue repertoires likely differ.

Sequencing was performed with immunoSEQ multiplex PCR; in TCRdb, only in-frame clones are kept and a portion is missing. The table lists some 700,000 clones, about nine tenths of them singletons. On this clone itself: Antigen unknown.

The TCR comes from a man in his late teens or twenties in good health. Some clones in this sample may be carry-over from other donors' samples. The specimen was memory CD8+ T cells from PBMCs. The sample's subset: CD45RO+ cells pooled with CCR7-negative TemRA cells.

The CDR3 is CASRAGQGVYSNQPQHF. CDR3 coding DNA: TGTGCCAGCAGGGCGGGACAGGGGGTCTATAGCAATCAGCCCCAGCATTTT. This sequence joins TRBV28 and TRBJ1-5; 11 bases align to TRBD1. With 6 bases clipped from V and 0 bases from J, the junction kept 7 bases outside the gene matches. Germline V gives CDR1 MDHEN, CDR2 SYDVKM. CDR3 size: 17 residues.